The rows below give T cell receptor beta chains drawn from one sample of a study of neoadjuvant anti-PD-1 for oral cavity cancer. Measured with immunoSEQ multiplex PCR; TCRdb has only the in-frame clones, and not every one. Found here are 25,000 or so clones, less than 35% of them singletons; the top ten hold about 15%. Sequencing used tumor tissue, obtained after nivolumab (anti-PD-1) treatment. All receptors come from a person aged 35 to 85 with oral cavity squamous cell carcinoma. Each CDR3 is given with its conserved first and last residue. D genes are given only for firm matches.

>TRBV6-1|NA|TRBJ2-7
CASSEAFTFAPFYEQYF
>TRBV18|TRBD1|TRBJ1-1
CASSQQGTEAFF
>TRBV7-6|NA|TRBJ1-1
CASSALGTVNTEAFF
>TRBV7-6|TRBD1|TRBJ1-2
CASSLGTGGLGYTF
>TRBV18|TRBD2|TRBJ2-7
CASSPRSGSPYEQYF
>TRBV5-4|TRBD1|TRBJ2-6
CAVDGGRGRSGANVLTF
>TRBV6-5|NA|TRBJ2-1
CASRQVVNYNEQFF
>TRBV5-1|NA|TRBJ1-1
CASSSGQPNTEAFF
>TRBV5-6|NA|TRBJ1-4
CASSLVGRGGEKLFF
>TRBV5-1|NA|TRBJ2-3
CASSPDKSTDTQYF
>TRBV6-1|NA|TRBJ1-1
CALHAVASNTEAFF
>TRBV7-7|TRBD1|TRBJ2-3
CASSLDRVTDTQYF
>TRBV5-1|NA|TRBJ2-5
CASSLASTGGWETQYF
>TRBV10-3|NA|TRBJ1-1
CATNGGPTEAFF